The following is a T cell receptor beta chain sequence with its context. Its antigen is as yet unknown. The source of the sample is a study of cytomegalovirus exposure and HLA in healthy donors. General study findings and limits: According to a later analysis, TCR clusters from the first cohort tended to co-occur in the 120 or so validation repertoires.

After removal of 5 bases from V and 7 bases from J, the junction contained 11 bases not matched to a gene. This CDR3 comprises 15 residues. The germline V gene encodes CDR1 MDHEN and CDR2 SYDVKM. Only in-frame clones appear in the TCRdb table, and some are missing; sequencing was by immunoSEQ multiplex PCR. The sample holds about 130,000 clones, more than 80% seen once. The chain combines TRBV28 with TRBJ1-5; TRBD1 matches 7 bases. The specimen was PBMCs. The sequence derives from a woman in her twenties or thirties in good health and CMV-seropositive. CDR3 amino acids: CASSESRQGRQPQHF. CDR3 DNA sequence: TGTGCCAGCAGTGAATCCAGACAGGGTAGACAGCCCCAGCATTTT.